A selection of T cell receptor beta chains follows, all from one sample in a study of blood T cell repertoires in COVID-19. Using immunoSEQ multiplex PCR, the repertoire was profiled, and TCRdb retains in-frame clones only, with some absent. The table has approximately 70,000 clones, roughly 92% seen once; the top ten hold 2% to 3%. The sequenced sample consisted of peripheral blood. These receptor sequences come from a man in his forties or fifties with COVID-19, enrolled during active disease. The CDR3 runs from the conserved cysteine through the conserved F or W. Each record gives: J gene, V gene, D gene, clone size, CDR3 DNA, CDR3 protein. A D gene is named only where the DNA matches it firmly. Only part of the rows carry a size: once, few, many, or a class if the clone is expanded.

J gene: TRBJ1-2
V gene: TRBV28
D gene: .
clone size: once
CDR3 DNA: TGTGCCAGCAGTGCCACAGGGACCTATGGCTACACCTTC
CDR3 protein: CASSATGTYGYTF

J gene: TRBJ2-6
V gene: TRBV29-1
D gene: .
clone size: .
CDR3 DNA: TGCAGCGTTGGGACAGAGGCCAACGTCCTGACTTTC
CDR3 protein: CSVGTEANVLTF

J gene: TRBJ2-2
V gene: TRBV6-5
D gene: .
clone size: few
CDR3 DNA: TGTGCCAGCAGTCCGGGGGCGAACACCGGGGAGCTGTTTTTT
CDR3 protein: CASSPGANTGELFF

J gene: TRBJ1-4
V gene: TRBV19
D gene: TRBD1
clone size: .
CDR3 DNA: TGTGCCAGTAGTAACAGGGGGAGTGCAACTAATGAAAAACTGTTTTTT
CDR3 protein: CASSNRGSATNEKLFF

J gene: TRBJ2-3
V gene: TRBV28
D gene: TRBD2
clone size: .
CDR3 DNA: TGTGCCAGCAGTTTAGCTAGCGGGAGGGCCGTAGGAGATACGCAGTATTTT
CDR3 protein: CASSLASGRAVGDTQYF

J gene: TRBJ1-1
V gene: TRBV4-1
D gene: .
clone size: once
CDR3 DNA: TGCGCCAGCAGCCCCCCAATGAACACTGAAGCTTTCTTT
CDR3 protein: CASSPPMNTEAFF

J gene: TRBJ1-3
V gene: TRBV9
D gene: .
clone size: once
CDR3 DNA: TGTGCCAGCAGTGCTGGTCTTATGGGTACGGGCTCTGGAAACACCATATATTTT
CDR3 protein: CASSAGLMGTGSGNTIYF

J gene: TRBJ2-7
V gene: TRBV11-2
D gene: .
clone size: .
CDR3 DNA: TGTGCCAGCAGCTTAGGAGGGAATACCTACGAGCAGTACTTC
CDR3 protein: CASSLGGNTYEQYF

J gene: TRBJ1-2
V gene: TRBV28
D gene: TRBD1
clone size: .
CDR3 DNA: TGTGCCAGCACCCAACAGGGGGATGGCTACACCTTC
CDR3 protein: CASTQQGDGYTF

J gene: TRBJ2-2
V gene: TRBV19
D gene: TRBD1
clone size: .
CDR3 DNA: TGTGCCAGTAGTCAGGGGGCGAACACCGGGGAGCTGTTTTTT
CDR3 protein: CASSQGANTGELFF

J gene: TRBJ2-7
V gene: TRBV12-3/TRBV12-4
D gene: .
clone size: .
CDR3 DNA: TGTGCCAGCAGTTTACAGGGTCCGACGGAGCAGTACTTC
CDR3 protein: CASSLQGPTEQYF

J gene: TRBJ1-3
V gene: TRBV10-3
D gene: .
clone size: .
CDR3 DNA: TGTGCCATCAGCGCCGGGTCCTCTGGAAACACCATATATTTT
CDR3 protein: CAISAGSSGNTIYF

J gene: TRBJ2-5
V gene: TRBV11-1
D gene: .
clone size: .
CDR3 DNA: TGTGCCAGCAGCGCCCGGGGACAAGAGACCCAGTACTTC
CDR3 protein: CASSARGQETQYF

J gene: TRBJ2-5
V gene: TRBV5-4
D gene: TRBD1
clone size: .
CDR3 DNA: TGTGCCAGCTCGGGACAGGGAATCGGGGAGACCCAGTACTTC
CDR3 protein: CASSGQGIGETQYF

J gene: TRBJ1-5
V gene: TRBV29-1
D gene: TRBD1
clone size: .
CDR3 DNA: TGCAGCGTGGGACAGGGGGCCGATCAGCCCCAGCATTTT
CDR3 protein: CSVGQGADQPQHF

J gene: TRBJ2-1
V gene: TRBV4-1
D gene: TRBD2
clone size: .
CDR3 DNA: TGCGCCAGCAGCCAATACCCAGCGGGAGGTTCCTACAATGAGCAGTTCTTC
CDR3 protein: CASSQYPAGGSYNEQFF

J gene: TRBJ2-1
V gene: TRBV11-3
D gene: .
clone size: once
CDR3 DNA: TGTGCCAGCAGCCAGGGTAACGGTGAGCAGTTCTTC
CDR3 protein: CASSQGNGEQFF

J gene: TRBJ2-1
V gene: TRBV5-4
D gene: TRBD2
clone size: .
CDR3 DNA: TGTGCCAGCAGCTGGGGGACTAGCAGGGATGAGCAGTTCTTC
CDR3 protein: CASSWGTSRDEQFF

J gene: TRBJ2-1
V gene: TRBV4-1
D gene: TRBD2
clone size: .
CDR3 DNA: TGCGCCAGCAGCCAAGATCAGAGCGGGAGTTACAATGAGCAGTTCTTC
CDR3 protein: CASSQDQSGSYNEQFF

J gene: TRBJ1-2
V gene: TRBV19
D gene: .
clone size: .
CDR3 DNA: TGTGCCAGTAACAGTGCCGGGTCGGGGGATGGCTACACCTTC
CDR3 protein: CASNSAGSGDGYTF

J gene: TRBJ2-5
V gene: TRBV30
D gene: .
clone size: .
CDR3 DNA: TGTGCCTGGAGTGGACAAGGCGAGACCCAGTACTTC
CDR3 protein: CAWSGQGETQYF

J gene: TRBJ2-3
V gene: TRBV5-1
D gene: TRBD2
clone size: once
CDR3 DNA: TGCGCCAGCAGCCCGCGGCCGGCGGGAGGGACAGATACGCAGTATTTT
CDR3 protein: CASSPRPAGGTDTQYF

J gene: TRBJ2-5
V gene: TRBV4-1
D gene: TRBD2
clone size: few
CDR3 DNA: TGCGCCAGCAGCCAAGCGAAACTAGCGGGCCCTGGGGAGACCCAGTACTTC
CDR3 protein: CASSQAKLAGPGETQYF

J gene: TRBJ2-1
V gene: TRBV7-2
D gene: .
clone size: .
CDR3 DNA: TGTGCCAGCAGCTTGGGTCTAGCGAGGAATGAGCAGTTCTTC
CDR3 protein: CASSLGLARNEQFF

J gene: TRBJ2-5
V gene: TRBV7-9
D gene: .
clone size: .
CDR3 DNA: TGTGCCAGCAGCGTCCTCCCAGGGTCCAACCAAGAGACCCAGTACTTC
CDR3 protein: CASSVLPGSNQETQYF

J gene: TRBJ1-1
V gene: TRBV27
D gene: .
clone size: .
CDR3 DNA: TGTGCCAGCAGCGGTAGGGGGAACACTGAAGCTTTCTTT
CDR3 protein: CASSGRGNTEAFF

J gene: TRBJ2-7
V gene: TRBV7-2
D gene: TRBD2
clone size: .
CDR3 DNA: TGTGCCAGCAGCTTGAGACTAGCGGGAGCCTACGAGCAGTACTTC
CDR3 protein: CASSLRLAGAYEQYF

J gene: TRBJ1-1
V gene: TRBV30
D gene: TRBD1
clone size: .
CDR3 DNA: TGTGCCTGGATAAGGGACAGGGGAACTGAAGCTTTCTTT
CDR3 protein: CAWIRDRGTEAFF

J gene: TRBJ1-6
V gene: TRBV30
D gene: .
clone size: .
CDR3 DNA: TGTGCCTGGAGGGGGGCGGCTTCACCCCTCCACTTT
CDR3 protein: CAWRGAASPLHF

J gene: TRBJ2-5
V gene: TRBV2
D gene: TRBD2
clone size: once
CDR3 DNA: TGTGCCAGCACCGGGGGGGCAGAGACCCAGTACTTC
CDR3 protein: CASTGGAETQYF

J gene: TRBJ2-3
V gene: TRBV11-2
D gene: .
clone size: .
CDR3 DNA: TGTGCCAGCAGCCCAGAGGCCAGCGGGAGCACAGATACGCAGTATTTT
CDR3 protein: CASSPEASGSTDTQYF

J gene: TRBJ2-1
V gene: TRBV4-1
D gene: .
clone size: .
CDR3 DNA: TGCGCCAGCAGTCCTATGTTCTACAATGAGCAGTTCTTC
CDR3 protein: CASSPMFYNEQFF

J gene: TRBJ2-2
V gene: TRBV5-6
D gene: TRBD2
clone size: .
CDR3 DNA: TGTGCCAGCAGCCCGTTCCTAGCGGGAGTGATTTTGAACACCGGGGAGCTGTTTTTT
CDR3 protein: CASSPFLAGVILNTGELFF

J gene: TRBJ1-1
V gene: TRBV6-5
D gene: TRBD1
clone size: .
CDR3 DNA: TGTGCCAGCAGTAGAGGGACAGGGGAGTTTGAAGCTTTCTTT
CDR3 protein: CASSRGTGEFEAFF

J gene: TRBJ2-6
V gene: TRBV19
D gene: .
clone size: .
CDR3 DNA: TGTGCCAGCGGACACCTCTCTGGGGCCAACGTCCTGACTTTC
CDR3 protein: CASGHLSGANVLTF

J gene: TRBJ1-2
V gene: TRBV6-5
D gene: .
clone size: .
CDR3 DNA: TGTGCCAGCAGAAGCCGGGGGATTGCTAACTATGGCTACACCTTC
CDR3 protein: CASRSRGIANYGYTF

J gene: TRBJ1-1
V gene: TRBV15
D gene: .
clone size: few
CDR3 DNA: TGTGCCACCAGCAGAGATCTCGGGGGTATGAACACTGAAGCTTTCTTT
CDR3 protein: CATSRDLGGMNTEAFF